Shown below are 24 T cell receptor beta chains from a single sample sequenced in a study of cytomegalovirus exposure and HLA in healthy donors. The PCR used 60 Vbeta and 13 Jbeta primers. The data were produced by immunoSEQ multiplex PCR, yet TCRdb's version contains in-frame clones alone and is incomplete. The top ten clones hold less than 2% of a sample with about 160,000 clones, roughly 77% of them seen once. Material for sequencing was PBMCs. The receptors were gathered from a woman aged 18-29 years in good health and CMV-seronegative.

The chain is built from TRBV11-2 and TRBJ2-1; possibly TRBD1 for D (6 bases). V lost 5 bases and J lost 10, with 12 bases in between. CDR3 length equals 12 residues. The V gene's germline CDR1 is SGHAT and CDR2 FQNNGV. CDR3 residues: CASSPQGNEQFF. In DNA form, the CDR3 reads TGTGCCAGCAGCCCCCAGGGGAACGAGCAGTTCTTC.

The chain is built from TRBV29-1 and TRBJ1-4; no definite D call. The V end was cut by 4 bases, the J end by 5 bases, with 5 bases between. CDR1 is SQVTM, CDR2 ANQGSEA, per germline. This CDR3 region has 11 residues. CDR3 amino acids: CSVGENEKLFF. In DNA, the CDR3 is TGCAGCGTTGGTGAGAATGAAAAACTGTTTTTT.

The table lists this clone with a few counts. The CDR3 DNA reads TGTGCCAGCAGCTCTCACCTTTCTAGCGGGGTGAACACCGGGGAGCTGTTTTTT. It is translated as CASSSHLSSGVNTGELFF. The chain is built from TRBV9 and TRBJ2-2; 9 bases align to TRBD2. Trimming cost V 4 bases and J 1 base; bases outside gene matches: 11. The CDR3 has 18 residues. CDR1 SGDLS and CDR2 YYNGEE come from the germline V gene. Complete variable domain (other parts from reference TRBV9 and TRBJ2-2): DSGVTQTPKHLITATGQRVTLRCSPRSGDLSVYWYQQSLDQGLQFLIQYYNGEERAKGNILERFSAQQFPDLHSELNLSSLELGDSALYFCASSSHLSSGVNTGELFFGEGSRLTVL.

This clone was seen a few times. Other DNA sequences in this sample translate to the same CDR3. The CDR3 coding sequence is TGTGCCAGCAGTTTGGGGGGGACCCACTCTGGAAACACCATATATTTT. This codes for CASSLGGTHSGNTIYF. The chain recombines TRBV28 with TRBJ1-3; tentatively, D is TRBD1 (5 bases). Germline V gene sequence: CDR1 MDHEN, CDR2 SYDVKM. The CDR3 runs to 16 residues. The V end was cut by 3 bases, the J end by 0 bases, with 12 bases between.

Comments on this clone: The sample has other DNA sequences that encode this CDR3 too. The J gene is TRBJ2-7, the V gene TRBV7-9; D not certain. Germline CDR1 and CDR2: SEHNR and FQNEAQ (reference sequence). Trimming removed 3 bases at V and 4 bases at J, with 4 bases between. The CDR3 covers 11 residues. The CDR3 here is CASSLRYEQYF. The CDR3 DNA is TGTGCCAGCAGCTTGCGGTACGAGCAGTACTTC.

J is TRBJ2-7 and V is TRBV10-2; D might be TRBD1 (5 bases). Germline V lookup: CDR1 WSHSY, CDR2 SAAADI. The CDR3 is 13 residues long. V dropped 6 bases and J dropped 4 bases, with 13 bases sitting between them. In DNA, the CDR3 is TGCGCCAGCAGATTTCGGCAGGGTTACGAGCAGTACTTC. Amino acids: CASRFRQGYEQYF.

The chain links TRBV11-2 to TRBJ1-2, with TRBD1 matching over 9 bases. The length of the CDR3 is 16 residues. V was clipped by 5 bases and J by 5 bases; unmatched bases: 12. Germline V gene data show CDR1 as SGHAT and CDR2 as FQNNGV. This CDR3 reads CASSGLRRDRAYGYTF. The CDR3 bases are TGTGCCAGCAGCGGACTCCGCCGGGACAGGGCTTATGGCTACACCTTC.

V usage is TRBV18 and J usage is TRBJ1-1; D gene ambiguous. Looked up from germline, CDR1 is KGHSH and CDR2 is LQKENI. V was clipped by 3 bases and J by 1 base, with 9 bases between them. The CDR3 covers 14 residues. CDR3 DNA sequence: TGTGCCAGCTCACCCCTAACGGGGAACACTGAAGCTTTCTTT. Residues: CASSPLTGNTEAFF.

The J gene is TRBJ2-5, the V gene TRBV10-3; a weak D match, TRBD1 (6 bases). Germline V gene sequence: CDR1 ENHRY, CDR2 SYGVKD. This CDR3 comprises 14 residues. Trimming pared 9 bases from V and 1 base from J, leaving 15 bases between. The CDR3 DNA sequence: TGTGCCATATCACCCGAACAGGGCCAAGAGACCCAGTACTTC. This gives the protein CAISPEQGQETQYF.

The chain couples TRBV2 to TRBJ1-6; 7 bases map to TRBD1. The V gene's germline CDR1 is SNHLY and CDR2 FYNNEI. V gave up 8 bases and J gave up 4 bases; unmatched junction bases: 8. The CDR3 is made up of 15 amino acids. CDR3 region: CASQEGAAYNSPLHF. The CDR3 DNA reads as TGTGCCAGCCAAGAGGGGGCCGCGTATAATTCACCCCTCCACTTT.

CDR3 coding DNA: TGTGCCAGCAGCCCTGGCGTGGGAGCAGGCTACGAGCAGTACTTC. It yields the protein CASSPGVGAGYEQYF. V gene TRBV13 combines with J gene TRBJ2-7; TRBD2 might be the D (5 bases). The V end lost 5 bases, the J end lost 3 bases, and 17 bases lay between the germline ends. Germline CDR1 is PRHDT and CDR2 is FYEKMQ (reference sequence). There are 15 residues in the CDR3.

About this clone: This CDR3 is also generated by other DNA sequences in the sample. V and J are TRBV5-4 and TRBJ2-1; TRBD2 matches at 10 bases. V lost 4 bases to trimming and J lost 1 base; unmatched junction nucleotides: 8. Germline V CDR1 and CDR2: SGHNT, YYREEE (reference sequence). The length of the CDR3 is 17 residues. CDR3 DNA: TGTGCCAGCAGCACCCATAGCGGGAGGTATTCCTACAATGAGCAGTTCTTC. Amino acid sequence: CASSTHSGRYSYNEQFF. Full variable domain (outside the CDR3, taken from reference TRBV5-4 and TRBJ2-1): ETGVTQSPTHLIKTRGQQVTLRCSSQSGHNTVSWYQQALGQGPQFIFQYYREEENGRGNFPPRFSGLQFPNYSSELNVNALELDDSALYLCASSTHSGRYSYNEQFFGPGTRLTVL.

The chain has TRBV5-1 and TRBJ2-6; 7 bases line up with TRBD1. Germline V CDR1 and CDR2: SGHRS, YFSETQ. Trimming removed 3 bases from V and 0 bases from J; junction bases left unmatched: 9. This CDR3 region has 18 residues. The CDR3: CASSYLGQVISGANVLTF. In DNA form, the CDR3 reads TGCGCCAGCAGCTACCTAGGACAGGTGATCTCTGGGGCCAACGTCCTGACTTTC.

This chain connects TRBV7-9 to TRBJ2-3, with 9 bases fitting TRBD1. The germline V gene encodes CDR1 SEHNR and CDR2 FQNEAQ (reference sequence). The junction had 2 bases not matched to a gene; V was cut back by 6 bases and J by 4 bases. The CDR3 loop spans 13 amino acids. The CDR3 DNA sequence: TGTGCCAGCAGGCGGACAGGGGCAGATACGCAGTATTTT. Translation: CASRRTGADTQYF.

The chain joins TRBV2 to TRBJ1-1; unclear D gene. The CDR3 runs to 14 residues. With 2 bases removed from V and 4 bases from J, the gap between germline ends came to 11 bases. The germline V gene has CDR1 SNHLY and CDR2 FYNNEI. This CDR3 is CASSELSLATEAFF. DNA for the CDR3: TGTGCCAGCAGTGAACTGAGTTTAGCCACTGAAGCTTTCTTT. The full variable domain, in which reference TRBV2 and TRBJ1-1 provide the parts outside the CDR3, is EPEVTQTPSHQVTQMGQEVILRCVPISNHLYFYWYRQILGQKVEFLVSFYNNEISEKSEIFDDQFSVERPDGSNFTLKIRSTKLEDSAMYFCASSELSLATEAFFGQGTRLTVV.

In the case of this clone: At one end, the junction sequence differs from germline, possibly due to a read error. This CDR3 is CSSSHQGPEAFF. The DNA for the CDR3 is TGTTCCAGCAGTCATCAGGGGCCTGAAGCTTTCTTT. The V call is TRBV7-9, the J call TRBJ1-1; D may be TRBD1 (6 bases). The V gene's germline CDR1 is SEHNR and CDR2 FQNEAQ (reference sequence). The CDR3 is 12 amino acids.

This chain uses TRBV5-4 with TRBJ1-1; D perhaps matches TRBD1 (5 bases). The CDR3 consists of 13 residues. The V end was cut by 4 bases, the J end by 5 bases, with 12 bases between. Germline CDR1 is SGHNT and CDR2 is YYREEE (reference sequence). CDR3 amino acids: CASSALRGTEAFF. The CDR3 DNA follows: TGTGCCAGCAGCGCCCTTAGGGGTACTGAAGCTTTCTTT.

The rearrangement joins TRBV6-1 to TRBJ2-7; perhaps TRBD2 as D (7 bases). The CDR3 is made up of 14 amino acids. Deletions cut 7 bases from V and 2 bases from J, with 15 bases between. The V gene's germline CDR1 is MNHNS and CDR2 SASEGT. CDR3 loop: CASTLRGAPYEQYF. The CDR3 nucleotides are TGTGCCAGCACCCTTCGGGGGGCCCCCTACGAGCAGTACTTC.

This chain uses TRBV6-1 with TRBJ1-2; TRBD1 agrees at 7 bases. CDR3 length: 18 residues. The J segment lost 0 bases and the V segment lost 3 bases, leaving 13 bases of the junction unmatched. From germline, CDR1 is MNHNS and CDR2 SASEGT. The CDR3: CASSDFRDRLTTNYGYTF. CDR3 DNA sequence: TGTGCCAGCAGTGACTTCCGGGACAGACTTACCACTAACTATGGCTACACCTTC.

This clone has a single count. This chain uses TRBV11-2 with TRBJ2-3; D is uncertain. Germline CDR1 reads SGHAT; CDR2 reads FQNNGV. With 1 base removed from V and 4 bases from J, the gap between germline ends came to 6 bases. The CDR3 extends over 13 amino acids. This chain's CDR3 is CASSLAGSDTQYF. The CDR3 DNA reads TGTGCCAGCAGCTTAGCGGGTTCAGATACGCAGTATTTT.

V is TRBV13 and J is TRBJ1-1, with 7 bases fitting TRBD1. This CDR3 is 13 amino acids long. Trimming cost V 5 bases and J 1 base; bases outside gene matches: 1. Germline CDR1 is PRHDT and CDR2 is FYEKMQ (reference sequence). CDR3 sequence (DNA): TGTGCCAGCAGCCACAGGGGGAACACTGAAGCTTTCTTT. It specifies CASSHRGNTEAFF. Combining the CDR3 with reference TRBV13 and TRBJ1-1 gives the whole variable domain AAGVIQSPRHLIKEKRETATLKCYPIPRHDTVYWYQQGPGQDPQFLISFYEKMQSDKGSIPDRFSAQQFSDYHSELNMSSLELGDSALYFCASSHRGNTEAFFGQGTRLTVV.

In this sample, this clone turned up once. The genes are TRBV7-8 and TRBJ2-5; 10 bases map to TRBD2. The CDR3 is made up of 16 amino acids. V shed 1 base, J shed 2 bases, and the junction held 4 bases outside the gene matches. The V gene's germline CDR1 is SGHVS and CDR2 FQNEAQ. Here the CDR3 reads CASSLGLTSGQETQYF. The CDR3 region has the DNA TGTGCCAGCAGCTTAGGGTTGACTAGCGGGCAAGAGACCCAGTACTTC.

The table lists this clone with a few counts. The chain recombines TRBV6-5 with TRBJ2-3, with D maybe TRBD1 (5 bases). Trimming cost V 2 bases and J 4 bases, with 10 bases left between them. Germline V gene sequence: CDR1 MNHEY, CDR2 SVGAGI. The CDR3 has 14 residues. CDR3 protein: CASSYGRAADTQYF. The CDR3 DNA reads as TGTGCCAGCAGTTACGGCAGGGCCGCAGATACGCAGTATTTT.

This chain connects TRBV5-4 to TRBJ1-2; D is unclear. V dropped 1 base and J dropped 6 bases, with 16 bases sitting between them. Germline values: CDR1 SGHNT, CDR2 YYREEE (reference sequence). This CDR3 comprises 15 residues. In nucleotides, the CDR3 is TGTGCCAGCAGCTTGATTTTTGGAGGACCCGATGGCTACACCTTC. This sequence encodes CASSLIFGGPDGYTF.